This T cell receptor beta chain was documented in a study of glioma-infiltrating T cells after dendritic cell vaccination. The data were produced by immunoSEQ multiplex PCR, yet TCRdb's version contains in-frame clones alone and is incomplete. Here the sample spans approximately 100,000 clones, about four fifths being singletons. This CDR3 has 14 amino acids. Germline-derived CDR1 and CDR2 are MNHEY and SMNVEV (reference sequence). Trimming removed 1 base at V and 5 bases at J, with 6 bases between. The chain employs TRBV27 and TRBJ1-6; D ambiguous. Material: blood, obtained before dendritic cell vaccination. This receptor was obtained from a human donor with glioblastoma. CDR3 residues: CASSLLQHNSPLHF. CDR3 in DNA: TGTGCCAGCAGTTTATTACAGCATAATTCACCCCTCCACTTT.